This T cell receptor beta chain originates from a study of Ad26.COV2.S vaccination and SARS-CoV-2 variants. Study in general: Once or twice, 56 days apart, Ad26.COV2.S was delivered intramuscularly. Study results and caveats: While placebo recipients had lower spike-specific TCR breadth, vaccine recipients had more. Possible underestimation of total T cell responses by the TCR breadth and depth analyses was noted. Considerable breadth of spike-specific CD8+ and CD4+ T cell responses has reportedly been documented following vaccination.

Germline V gene lookup returns CDR1 GTSNPN and CDR2 SVGIG (reference sequence). CDR3 length equals 15 residues. V gave up 0 bases and J gave up 5 bases, with 14 bases separating them. Treatment defined: some 20 received Ad26.COV2.S at low or high dose, single or two shots; about 5 received placebo; per-sample allocation not given. On day 63 after the first injection, vaccine and placebo recipients gave samples. Notes on this clone: Its antigen remains unidentified.

Sequenced by immunoSEQ multiplex PCR; TCRdb stores in-frame clones only, minus some. The sample has about 350,000 clones; less than 90% are singletons. The chain recombines TRBV30 with TRBJ1-5; D not certain. The clonotype was recovered from a person between 18 and 59 years old who received the Ad26.COV2.S COVID-19 vaccine or a placebo. The material was peripheral blood, obtained in a trial of Ad26.COV2.S vaccine versus placebo. This chain's CDR3 is CAWSVGSESYQPQHF. The CDR3 DNA is TGTGCCTGGAGTGTCGGATCGGAAAGTTATCAGCCCCAGCATTTT.